This T cell receptor beta chain was documented in a study of T cell responses to AZD1222 COVID-19 vaccine. Study conclusions and caveats: Clonal diversity was possibly underestimated, and white British individuals and females predominated among donors.

TCRdb keeps only in-frame clones here, not all; method: immunoSEQ multiplex PCR. The repertoire consists of 200,000 to 300,000 clones, with more than 80% occurring once and the leading ten covering roughly 0.6%. Regarding this clone: Its cognate antigen is unknown.

CDR1 and CDR2 (germline): SNHLY, FYNNEI. There are 14 residues in the CDR3. Trimming pared 4 bases from V and 1 base from J, leaving 8 bases between. The sequence was collected from an adult in good health. The sequencing used peripheral blood, collected on day 0 of AZD1222 vaccination. The genes are TRBV2 and TRBJ1-5, with D possibly matching TRBD1 (6 bases). The CDR3 DNA follows: TGTGCCAGCAGTGTGGGGGCGAGCAATCAGCCCCAGCATTTT. This encodes CASSVGASNQPQHF.